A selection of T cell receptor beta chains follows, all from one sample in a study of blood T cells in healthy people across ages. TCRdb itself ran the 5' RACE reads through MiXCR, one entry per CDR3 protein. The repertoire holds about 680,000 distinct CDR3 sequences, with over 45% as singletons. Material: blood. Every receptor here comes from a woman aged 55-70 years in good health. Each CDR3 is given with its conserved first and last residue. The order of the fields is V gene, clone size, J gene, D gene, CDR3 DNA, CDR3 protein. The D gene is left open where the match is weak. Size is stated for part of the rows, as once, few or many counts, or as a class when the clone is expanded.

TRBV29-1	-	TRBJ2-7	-	TGCAGCGTTGGGAGGGCGGGATCCTACGAGCAGTACTTC	CSVGRAGSYEQYF
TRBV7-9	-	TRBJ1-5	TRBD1	TGTGCCAGCAGCGCCGACAGGGGGATAAAGCCCCAGCATTTT	CASSADRGIKPQHF
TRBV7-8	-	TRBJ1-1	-	TGTGCCAGCAGCTTAGCGGTCTGGGAGAACACTGAAGCTTTCTTT	CASSLAVWENTEAFF
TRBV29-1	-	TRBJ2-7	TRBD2	TGCAGCTCACCCGGGACTAGCGGGACCGACGAGCAGTACTTC	CSSPGTSGTDEQYF
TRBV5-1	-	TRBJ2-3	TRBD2	TGCGCCAGCAGCTTTGGCGGGACTAGTCGCACAGATACGCAGTATTTT	CASSFGGTSRTDTQYF
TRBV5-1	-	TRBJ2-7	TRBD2	TGCGCCAGCAGCGAGTCTAGCGGGACAGCGGGCGAGCAGTACTTC	CASSESSGTAGEQYF
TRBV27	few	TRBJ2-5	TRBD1	TGTGCCAGCAGTGTCGGGACAGCCCAAGAGACCCAGTACTTC	CASSVGTAQETQYF
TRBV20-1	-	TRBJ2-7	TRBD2	TGCAGTGTCCCCGGGACTAGCGGGAGGGCCCTATTTTACAATGAGCAGTACTTC	CSVPGTSGRALFYNEQYF
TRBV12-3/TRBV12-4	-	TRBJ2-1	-	TGTGCCAGCAGTGATCGGCCCCGGGAGACCCAGTTCTTC	CASSDRPRETQFF
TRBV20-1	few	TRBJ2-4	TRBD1	TGCAGTGCTAGAGTTGGTGGAACAGGGGGCCCAACCAAAAACATTCAGTACTTC	CSARVGGTGGPTKNIQYF
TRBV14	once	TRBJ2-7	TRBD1	TGTGCCAGCAGCCCCCCCCACAGGGGTGGCGAGCAGTACTTC	CASSPPHRGGEQYF
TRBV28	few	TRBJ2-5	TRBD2	TGTGCCAGCAGTCCATCCGGGACTAGCGGGAGCAAGACCCAGTACTTC	CASSPSGTSGSKTQYF
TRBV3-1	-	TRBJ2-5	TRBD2	TGTGCCAGCAGCCAGGGTAGCGGGATCCAAGAGACCCAGTACTTC	CASSQGSGIQETQYF
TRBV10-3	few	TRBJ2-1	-	TGTGCCATCATGGCGGCCGCCGGCAATGAGCAGTTCTTC	CAIMAAAGNEQFF
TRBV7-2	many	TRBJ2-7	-	TGTGCCAGCAGCGTCTACGAGCAGTACTTC	CASSVYEQYF
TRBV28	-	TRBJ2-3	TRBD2	TGTGCCACACGACTAGCGGGACGCACAGATACGCAGTATTTT	CATRLAGRTDTQYF
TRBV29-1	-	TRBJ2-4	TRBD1	TGCAGCGTTGCTTGGGGACAGGGGATTGAGCAGTACTTC	CSVAWGQGIEQYF
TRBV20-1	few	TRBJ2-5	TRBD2	TGCAGTGCTATGAGACTAGCCGGGCGAGAGACCCAGTACTTC	CSAMRLAGRETQYF
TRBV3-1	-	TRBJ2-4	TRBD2	TGTGCCAGCAGCCAGGGACTAGCGGGAGGGGGAGTTCAGTACTTC	CASSQGLAGGGVQYF
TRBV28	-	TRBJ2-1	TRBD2	TGTGCCAGCAGTGGGAGCGGGGTTATAGTGGATGAGCAGTTCTTC	CASSGSGVIVDEQFF
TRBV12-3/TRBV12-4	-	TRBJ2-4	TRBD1	TGTGCCAGCAGTCCCGGACAGGGATTGAGGAAAGCCAAAAACATTCAGTACTTC	CASSPGQGLRKAKNIQYF
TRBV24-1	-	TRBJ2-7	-	TGTGCCACCGCAGGCGATGGCTACGAGCAGTACTTC	CATAGDGYEQYF
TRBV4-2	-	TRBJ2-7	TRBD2	TGTGCCAGCAGCCAAGATCCCGCTAGCGGTTACGAGCAGTACTTC	CASSQDPASGYEQYF
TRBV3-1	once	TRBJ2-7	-	TGTGCCAGCAGCCAAGGGCTAAGGACACCAACCTACGAGCAGTACTTC	CASSQGLRTPTYEQYF